This TCR beta chain is from a study of cytomegalovirus exposure and HLA in healthy donors. Study conclusions and caveats: Cytomegalovirus-associated TCR beta chains were listed, numbering some 180. A highly shared variant cluster was judged a likely technical artifact.

There are 16 residues in the CDR3. The germline V gene has CDR1 MNHNY and CDR2 SVGAGI (reference sequence). The V end was cut by 0 bases, the J end by 0 bases, with 8 bases between. PCR amplification relied on 60 Vbeta primers (plus 13 Jbeta primers). Produced via immunoSEQ multiplex PCR; TCRdb's table is partial and in-frame only. The table shows 150,000 or so clones, with around four fifths occurring only once. This clone has a handful of counts. The antigen remains undetermined. Sequencing was performed on PBMCs. J is TRBJ1-4 and V is TRBV6-6, with D hard to call. This receptor was taken from a man aged 25-45 years in good health and CMV-seropositive. The DNA of the CDR3 is TGTGCCAGCAGTTACTCGGGCGCTGCAACTAATGAAAAACTGTTTTTT. This encodes CASSYSGAATNEKLFF.